Below, 14 T cell receptor beta chains from the same sample are listed, as sequenced in a study of lymphopenia after photon versus proton radiotherapy. Method: immunoSEQ multiplex PCR; TCRdb's copy keeps in-frame clones and lacks some. The table records more than 20,000 clones, around 85% of them present only once. Sequenced material: peripheral blood, taken from a patient treated with photon-based radiotherapy. All receptors derive from a man between 25 and 39 years old with gastric cancer.

V is TRBV6-1 and J is TRBJ1-1; D unclear. The CDR3 runs 14 residues. The germline V gene encodes CDR1 MNHNS and CDR2 SASEGT. V lost 6 bases and J lost 0, with 11 bases in between. The CDR3 region has the DNA TGTGCCAGCAGGCAAGTCATGATGAACACTGAAGCTTTCTTT. Translation: CASRQVMMNTEAFF.

This chain connects TRBV7-8 to TRBJ2-7; D is uncertain. V gave up 1 base and J gave up 4 bases, with 5 bases separating them. CDR3 length: 12 residues. The germline V gene has CDR1 SGHVS and CDR2 FQNEAQ. CDR3 sequence reads: CASSLVGYEQYF. CDR3 nucleotides: TGTGCCAGCAGCTTAGTTGGATACGAGCAGTACTTC.

Only a few counts were recorded for this clone. This chain joins TRBV2 and TRBJ1-2, with 8 bases matching TRBD1. J gave up 8 bases and V 8 bases, and 10 bases lay outside the gene matches. The CDR3 has 13 amino acids. Germline assignment: CDR1 SNHLY and CDR2 FYNNEI. CDR3 DNA sequence: TGTGCCAGCGAAACTAACAGGGGGGAAGGCTACACCTTC. It yields the protein CASETNRGEGYTF.

V usage is TRBV6-5 and J usage is TRBJ2-2, with D perhaps TRBD2 (5 bases). Germline V lookup: CDR1 MNHEY, CDR2 SVGAGI. Trimming shortened V by 0 bases and J by 4 bases, and 9 bases separated the two germline ends. The CDR3 contains 15 residues. The CDR3 DNA sequence: TGTGCCAGCAGTTACTCGACCGGAGGCACCGGGGAGCTGTTTTTT. Its protein product is CASSYSTGGTGELFF.

The V and J genes are TRBV6-5 and TRBJ1-1, with a weak D call TRBD1 (5 bases). Germline assignment: CDR1 MNHEY and CDR2 SVGAGI. This CDR3 contains 14 residues. Trimming removed 5 bases at V and 4 bases at J, with 14 bases between. CDR3 DNA sequence: TGTGCCAGCAGTACCCCAGGGAAACGCACTGAAGCTTTCTTT. Amino acids: CASSTPGKRTEAFF.

The chain employs TRBV4-1 and TRBJ1-4, with D possibly matching TRBD1 (5 bases). CDR3 length equals 17 residues. Trimming took off 4 bases at V and 0 bases at J, with 15 bases between the two ends. Germline V gene sequence: CDR1 MGHRA, CDR2 YSYEKL. The CDR3 here is CASSRNKGGATNEKLFF. DNA of the CDR3: TGCGCCAGCAGCCGTAATAAGGGAGGGGCAACTAATGAAAAACTGTTTTTT.

This clone was recorded once. The chain uses TRBV4-3 and TRBJ2-3; maybe TRBD1 (5 bases). The CDR3 length is 14 residues. V was trimmed by 5 bases and J by 12 bases, leaving 21 bases between them. Per germline, CDR1 LGHNA and CDR2 YSLEER. The CDR3 coding sequence is TGCGCCAGCAGCTCCAACAGGAGCCCGCTACGTCAGTATTTT. Encoded protein: CASSSNRSPLRQYF.

The V call is TRBV7-9, the J call TRBJ1-4; 9 bases are shared with TRBD1. Germline values: CDR1 SEHNR, CDR2 FQNEAQ (reference sequence). The CDR3 covers 15 residues. V lost 4 bases, J lost 5 bases, and 5 bases stayed unmatched. The CDR3 DNA is TGTGCCAGCAGCTACGGACAGGGGCAAAATGAAAAACTGTTTTTT. Encoded protein: CASSYGQGQNEKLFF.

This clone was counted a single time. The chain couples TRBV4-2 to TRBJ2-7, with 8 bases matching TRBD1. Germline CDR1 LGHNA, CDR2 YNFKEQ. The V segment lost 3 bases and the J segment 1 base; nucleotides outside the gene matches: 5. This CDR3 has 15 residues. The CDR3 DNA reads TGTGCCAGCAGCCAGGCGACAGGGGATTCCTACGAGCAGTACTTC. This codes for CASSQATGDSYEQYF.

This clone was detected a few times. The rearrangement uses TRBV6-5 and TRBJ1-4; no clear D. Germline values: CDR1 MNHEY, CDR2 SVGAGI. Trimming removed 4 bases from V and 8 bases from J, with 11 bases in between. The length of the CDR3 is 13 residues. In DNA, the CDR3 is TGTGCCAGCAGTTTGGTAGGAGCCGAAAAACTGTTTTTT. Translating it yields CASSLVGAEKLFF.

V is TRBV6-1 and J is TRBJ2-2; weak D call: TRBD1 (5 bases). Germline CDR1 and CDR2: MNHNS and SASEGT. Trimming removed 8 bases at V and 2 bases at J, with 12 bases between. CDR3 size: 14 residues. The CDR3 spells CASRNQGNTGELFF. For the CDR3, the DNA is TGTGCCAGCCGTAATCAGGGCAACACCGGGGAGCTGTTTTTT.

In nucleotides, the CDR3 is TGTGCCAGCGGACCCTCCGGGACAGGGCCCTCTGGGGCCAACGTCCTGACTTTC. Amino acid sequence: CASGPSGTGPSGANVLTF. The rearrangement links TRBV27 to TRBJ2-6, with TRBD1 matching 9 bases. Germline loops: CDR1 MNHEY, CDR2 SMNVEV (reference sequence). The V segment lost 8 bases and the J segment 0 bases; nucleotides outside the gene matches: 11. The CDR3 covers 18 residues. Supplemented by reference TRBV27 and TRBJ2-6, the full variable domain reads EAQVTQNPRYLITVTGKKLTVTCSQNMNHEYMSWYRQDPGLGLRQIYYSMNVEVTDKGDVPEGYKVSRKEKRNFPLILESPSPNQTSLYFCASGPSGTGPSGANVLTFGAGSRLTVL.

The gene calls are TRBV6-5 and TRBJ2-1, with TRBD2 identical over 12 bases. After removal of 0 bases from V and 5 bases from J, the junction contained 2 bases not matched to a gene. The germline CDR1 and CDR2 sequences are MNHEY and SVGAGI. The CDR3 is 16 amino acids. CDR3 nucleotides: TGTGCCAGCAGTTACTCGGGACTAGCGGGCGACAATGAGCAGTTCTTC. Its translation is CASSYSGLAGDNEQFF.

The chain recombines TRBV7-9 with TRBJ2-5; no reliable D call. Germline V gene lookup returns CDR1 SEHNR and CDR2 FQNEAQ (reference sequence). V was shortened by 4 bases and J by 7 bases, with 10 bases between the two germline ends. This CDR3 is 12 amino acids long. The CDR3 spells CASSSGVATQYF. The CDR3 DNA is TGTGCCAGCAGCTCTGGGGTGGCGACCCAGTACTTC. The whole variable domain, remainder taken from reference TRBV7-9 and TRBJ2-5, is DTGVSQNPRHKITKRGQNVTFRCDPISEHNRLYWYRQTLGQGPEFLTYFQNEAQLEKSRLLSDRFSAERPKGSFSTLEIQRTEQGDSAMYLCASSSGVATQYFGPGTRLLVL.